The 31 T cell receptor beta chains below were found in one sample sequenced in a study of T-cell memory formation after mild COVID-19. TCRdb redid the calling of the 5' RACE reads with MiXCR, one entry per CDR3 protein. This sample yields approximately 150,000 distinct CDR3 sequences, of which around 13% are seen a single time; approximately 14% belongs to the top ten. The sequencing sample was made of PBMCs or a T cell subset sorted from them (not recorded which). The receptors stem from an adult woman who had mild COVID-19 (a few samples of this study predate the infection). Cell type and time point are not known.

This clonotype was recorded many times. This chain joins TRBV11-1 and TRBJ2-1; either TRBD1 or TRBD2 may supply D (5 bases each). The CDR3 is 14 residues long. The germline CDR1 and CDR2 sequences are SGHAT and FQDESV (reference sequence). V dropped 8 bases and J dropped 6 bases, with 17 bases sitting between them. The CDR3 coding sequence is TGTGCCAGCGGAGCCGGGACCTTGTCCAATGAGCAGTTCTTC. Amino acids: CASGAGTLSNEQFF.

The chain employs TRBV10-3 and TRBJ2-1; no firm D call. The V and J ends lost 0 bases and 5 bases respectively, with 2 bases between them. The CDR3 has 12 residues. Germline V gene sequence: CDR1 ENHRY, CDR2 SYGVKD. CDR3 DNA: TGTGCCATCAGTGAGTCGAACAATGAGCAGTTCTTC. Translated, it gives CAISESNNEQFF.

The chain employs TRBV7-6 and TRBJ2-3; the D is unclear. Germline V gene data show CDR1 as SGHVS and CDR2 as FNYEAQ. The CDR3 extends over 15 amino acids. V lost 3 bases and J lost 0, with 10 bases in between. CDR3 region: CASSLDGSSTDTQYF. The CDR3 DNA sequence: TGTGCCAGCAGCTTGGACGGGTCCAGCACAGATACGCAGTATTTT.

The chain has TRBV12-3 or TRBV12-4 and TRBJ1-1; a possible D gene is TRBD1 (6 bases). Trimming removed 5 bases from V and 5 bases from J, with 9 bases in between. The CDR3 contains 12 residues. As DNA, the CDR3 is TGTGCCAGCAGTGACAGGTTTACTGAAGCTTTCTTT. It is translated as CASSDRFTEAFF.

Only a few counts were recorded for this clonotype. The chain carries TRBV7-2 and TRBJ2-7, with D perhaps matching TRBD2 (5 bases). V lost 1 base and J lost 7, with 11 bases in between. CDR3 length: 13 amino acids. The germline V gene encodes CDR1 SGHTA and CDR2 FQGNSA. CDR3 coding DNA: TGTGCCAGCAGCTTAGGTCCATGGGAGGAGCAGTACTTC. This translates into CASSLGPWEEQYF.

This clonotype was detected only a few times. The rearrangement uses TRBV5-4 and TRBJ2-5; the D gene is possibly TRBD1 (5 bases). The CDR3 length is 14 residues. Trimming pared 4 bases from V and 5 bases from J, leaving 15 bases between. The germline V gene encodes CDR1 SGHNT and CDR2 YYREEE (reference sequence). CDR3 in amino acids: CASSPGRVGETQYF. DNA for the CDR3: TGTGCCAGCAGCCCGGGCAGGGTTGGGGAGACCCAGTACTTC.

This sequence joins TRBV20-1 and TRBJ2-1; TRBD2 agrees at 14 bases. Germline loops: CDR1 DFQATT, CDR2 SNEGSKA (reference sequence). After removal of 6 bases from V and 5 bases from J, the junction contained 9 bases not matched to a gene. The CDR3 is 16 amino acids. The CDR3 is CSATGTSGRRNNEQFF. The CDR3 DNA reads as TGCAGTGCCACCGGGACTAGCGGGAGAAGGAACAATGAGCAGTTCTTC.

The DNA of the CDR3 is TGCGCCAGCAGCCTCGGGACATCCCAAGAGACCCAGTACTTC. This translates into CASSLGTSQETQYF. The genes are TRBV5-1 and TRBJ2-5; weak D call: TRBD1 (6 bases). The germline CDR1 and CDR2 sequences are SGHRS and YFSETQ. The length of the CDR3 is 14 residues. Trimming removed 4 bases from V and 1 base from J, with 11 bases in between. The full variable domain, rest sourced from reference TRBV5-1 and TRBJ2-5, is KAGVTQTPRYLIKTRGQQVTLSCSPISGHRSVSWYQQTPGQGLQFLFEYFSETQRNKGNFPGRFSGRQFSNSRSEMNVSTLELGDSALYLCASSLGTSQETQYFGPGTRLLVL.

The CDR3 coding sequence is TGTGCCAGCTCTACTACAGGGGCCTACGAGCAGTACTTC. It codes for CASSTTGAYEQYF. The V call is TRBV12-3 or TRBV12-4, the J call TRBJ2-7, with 7 bases aligning to TRBD1. This CDR3 has 13 amino acids. The V segment lost 8 bases and the J segment 2 bases; nucleotides outside the gene matches: 6.

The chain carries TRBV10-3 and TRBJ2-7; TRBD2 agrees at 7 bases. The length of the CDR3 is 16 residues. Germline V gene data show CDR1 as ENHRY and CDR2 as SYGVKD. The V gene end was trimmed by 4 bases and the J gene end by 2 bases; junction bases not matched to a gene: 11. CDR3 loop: CAISGAGERGTYEQYF. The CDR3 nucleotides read TGTGCCATCAGTGGGGCGGGGGAAAGGGGTACCTACGAGCAGTACTTC.

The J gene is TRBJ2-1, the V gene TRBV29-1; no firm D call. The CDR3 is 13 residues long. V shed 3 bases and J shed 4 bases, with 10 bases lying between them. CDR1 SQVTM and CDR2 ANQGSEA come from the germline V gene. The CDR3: CSVDTPSYNEQFF. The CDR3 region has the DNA TGCAGCGTTGATACCCCCTCTTACAATGAGCAGTTCTTC.

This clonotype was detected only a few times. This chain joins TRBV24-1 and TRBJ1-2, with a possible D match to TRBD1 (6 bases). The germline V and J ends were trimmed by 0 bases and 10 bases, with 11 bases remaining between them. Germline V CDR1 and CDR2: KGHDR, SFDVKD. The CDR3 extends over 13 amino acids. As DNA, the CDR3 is TGTGCCACCAGTGATTTGGGACAGCAGTCCTACACCTTC. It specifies CATSDLGQQSYTF.

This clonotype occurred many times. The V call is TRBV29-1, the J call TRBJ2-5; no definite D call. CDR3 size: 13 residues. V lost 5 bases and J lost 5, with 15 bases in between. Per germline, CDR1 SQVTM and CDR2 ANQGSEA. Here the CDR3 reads CSVQLRLRETQYF. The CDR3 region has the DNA TGCAGCGTTCAACTACGCCTCCGGGAGACCCAGTACTTC.

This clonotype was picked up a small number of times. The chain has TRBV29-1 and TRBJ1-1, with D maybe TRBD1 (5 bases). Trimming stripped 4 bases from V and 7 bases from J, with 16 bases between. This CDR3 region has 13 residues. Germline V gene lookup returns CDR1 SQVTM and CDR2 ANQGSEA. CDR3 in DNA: TGCAGCGTTGGACAGCAGGCTAAAGGTGAAGCTTTCTTT. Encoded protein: CSVGQQAKGEAFF.

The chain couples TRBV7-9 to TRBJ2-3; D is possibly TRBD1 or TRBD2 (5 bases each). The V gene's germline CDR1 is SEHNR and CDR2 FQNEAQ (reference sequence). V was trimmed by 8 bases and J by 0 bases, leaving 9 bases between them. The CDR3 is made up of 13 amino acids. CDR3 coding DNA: TGTGCCAGCGAGGGGCCGAGCACAGATACGCAGTATTTT. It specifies CASEGPSTDTQYF.

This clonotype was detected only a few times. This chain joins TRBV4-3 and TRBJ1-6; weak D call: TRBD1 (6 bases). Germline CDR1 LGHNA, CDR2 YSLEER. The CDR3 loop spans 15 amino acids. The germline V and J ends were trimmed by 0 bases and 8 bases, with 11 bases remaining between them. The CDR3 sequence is CASSQDQGQDSPLHF. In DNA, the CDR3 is TGCGCCAGCAGCCAAGATCAGGGGCAAGATTCACCCCTCCACTTT.

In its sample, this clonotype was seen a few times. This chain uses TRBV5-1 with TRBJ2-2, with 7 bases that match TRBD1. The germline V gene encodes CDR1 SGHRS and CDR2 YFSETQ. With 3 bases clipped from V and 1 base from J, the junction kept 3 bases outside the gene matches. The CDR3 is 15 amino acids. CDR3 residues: CASSWGTENTGELFF. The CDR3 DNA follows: TGCGCCAGCAGCTGGGGGACAGAGAACACCGGGGAGCTGTTTTTT.

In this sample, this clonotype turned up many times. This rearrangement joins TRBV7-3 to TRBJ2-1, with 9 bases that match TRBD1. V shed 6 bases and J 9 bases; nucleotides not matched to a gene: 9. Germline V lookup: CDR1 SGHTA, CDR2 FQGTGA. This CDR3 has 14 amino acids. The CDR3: CASSYTGGRGEQFF. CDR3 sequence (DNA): TGTGCCAGCAGTTACACAGGGGGCCGGGGTGAGCAGTTCTTC.

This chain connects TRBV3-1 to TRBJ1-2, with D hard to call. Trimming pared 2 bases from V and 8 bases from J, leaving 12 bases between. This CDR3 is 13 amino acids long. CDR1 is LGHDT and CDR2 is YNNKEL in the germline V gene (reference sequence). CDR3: CASSQMEGGGYTF. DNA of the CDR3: TGTGCCAGCAGCCAAATGGAGGGTGGAGGCTACACCTTC.

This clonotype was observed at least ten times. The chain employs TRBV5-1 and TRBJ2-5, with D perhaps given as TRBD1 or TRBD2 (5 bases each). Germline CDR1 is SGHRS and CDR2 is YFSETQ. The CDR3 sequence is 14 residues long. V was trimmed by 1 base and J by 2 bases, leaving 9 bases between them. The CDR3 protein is CASSLRGDQETQYF. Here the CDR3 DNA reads TGCGCCAGCAGCTTGCGAGGGGATCAAGAGACCCAGTACTTC.

CDR3 coding DNA: TGTGCCAGCAGCGTAGGGCCCGGGGAGCTGTTTTTT. It specifies CASSVGPGELFF. The chain links TRBV9 to TRBJ2-2; D remains ambiguous. This CDR3 is built from 12 residues. V was shortened by 0 bases and J by 6 bases, with 3 bases between the two germline ends. Germline loops: CDR1 SGDLS, CDR2 YYNGEE.

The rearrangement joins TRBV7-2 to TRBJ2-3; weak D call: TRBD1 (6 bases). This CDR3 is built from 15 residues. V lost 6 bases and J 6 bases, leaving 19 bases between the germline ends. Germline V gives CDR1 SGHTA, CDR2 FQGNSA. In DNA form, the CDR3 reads TGTGCCAGCAGGCATACAGGGCACTCAGGGGATACGCAGTATTTT. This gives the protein CASRHTGHSGDTQYF.

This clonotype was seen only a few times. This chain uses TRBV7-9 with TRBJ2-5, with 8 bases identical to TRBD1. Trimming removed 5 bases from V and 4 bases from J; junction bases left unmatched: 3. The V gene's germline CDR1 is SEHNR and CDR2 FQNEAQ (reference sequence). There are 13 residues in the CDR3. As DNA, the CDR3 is TGTGCCAGCAGCCCGGACAGGGTAGAGACCCAGTACTTC. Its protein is CASSPDRVETQYF.

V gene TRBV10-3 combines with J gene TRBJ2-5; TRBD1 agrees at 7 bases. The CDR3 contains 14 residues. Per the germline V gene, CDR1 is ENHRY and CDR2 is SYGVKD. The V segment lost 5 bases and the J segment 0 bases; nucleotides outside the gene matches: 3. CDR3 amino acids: CAISTQGHQETQYF. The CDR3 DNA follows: TGTGCCATCAGTACACAGGGGCACCAAGAGACCCAGTACTTC.

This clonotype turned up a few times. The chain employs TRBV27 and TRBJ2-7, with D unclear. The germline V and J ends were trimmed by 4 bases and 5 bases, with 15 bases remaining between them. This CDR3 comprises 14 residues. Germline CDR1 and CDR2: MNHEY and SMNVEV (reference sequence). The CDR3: CASSYDRSAHEQYF. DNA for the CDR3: TGTGCCAGCAGTTATGACCGCTCCGCTCACGAGCAGTACTTC.

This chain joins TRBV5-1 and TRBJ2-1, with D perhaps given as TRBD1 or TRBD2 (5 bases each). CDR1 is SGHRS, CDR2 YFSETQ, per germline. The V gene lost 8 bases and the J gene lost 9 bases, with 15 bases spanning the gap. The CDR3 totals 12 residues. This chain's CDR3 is CASSPVGTEQFF. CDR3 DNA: TGCGCCAGTTCCCCAGTAGGGACTGAGCAGTTCTTC. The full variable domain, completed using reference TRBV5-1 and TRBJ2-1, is KAGVTQTPRYLIKTRGQQVTLSCSPISGHRSVSWYQQTPGQGLQFLFEYFSETQRNKGNFPGRFSGRQFSNSRSEMNVSTLELGDSALYLCASSPVGTEQFFGPGTRLTVL.

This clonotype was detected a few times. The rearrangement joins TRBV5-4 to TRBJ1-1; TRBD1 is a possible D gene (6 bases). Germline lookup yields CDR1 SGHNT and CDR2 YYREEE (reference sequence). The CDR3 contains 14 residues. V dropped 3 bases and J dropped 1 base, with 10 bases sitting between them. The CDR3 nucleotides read TGTGCCAGCAGCTCCCTGGACAGGAACACTGAAGCTTTCTTT. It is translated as CASSSLDRNTEAFF.

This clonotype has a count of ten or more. CDR3 nucleotide sequence: TGCAGTGCTAGAGATTCCCGCCGAGGCGGGGGGGCCCCCTACGAGCAGTACTTC. Its protein product is CSARDSRRGGGAPYEQYF. The chain joins TRBV20-1 to TRBJ2-7; 9 positions match TRBD2. The CDR3 is 18 residues long. J gave up 2 bases and V 0 bases, and 14 bases lay outside the gene matches. The germline gives CDR1 DFQATT, CDR2 SNEGSKA (reference sequence).

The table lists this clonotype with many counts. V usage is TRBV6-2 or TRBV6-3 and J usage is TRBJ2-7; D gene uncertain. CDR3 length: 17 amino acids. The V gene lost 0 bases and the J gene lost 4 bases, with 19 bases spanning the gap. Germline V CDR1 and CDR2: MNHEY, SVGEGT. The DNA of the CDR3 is TGTGCCAGCAGTTACTCCGGCGCTACATCGGGTCCGTACGAGCAGTACTTC. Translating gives CASSYSGATSGPYEQYF.

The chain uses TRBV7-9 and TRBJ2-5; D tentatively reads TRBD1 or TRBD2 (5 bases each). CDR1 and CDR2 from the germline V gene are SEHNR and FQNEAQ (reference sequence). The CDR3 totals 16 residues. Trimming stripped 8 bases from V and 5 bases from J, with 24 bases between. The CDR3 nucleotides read TGTGCCAGCTCCCGGACTGACGAGGGGCGCTCGGAGACCCAGTACTTC. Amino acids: CASSRTDEGRSETQYF. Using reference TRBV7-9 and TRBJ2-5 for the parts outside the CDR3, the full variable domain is DTGVSQNPRHKITKRGQNVTFRCDPISEHNRLYWYRQTLGQGPEFLTYFQNEAQLEKSRLLSDRFSAERPKGSFSTLEIQRTEQGDSAMYLCASSRTDEGRSETQYFGPGTRLLVL.

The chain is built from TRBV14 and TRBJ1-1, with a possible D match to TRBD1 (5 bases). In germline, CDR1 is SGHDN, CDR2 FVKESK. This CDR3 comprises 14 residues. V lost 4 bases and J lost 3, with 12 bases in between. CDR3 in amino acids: CASSPRQGHTEAFF. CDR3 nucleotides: TGTGCCAGCAGCCCCCGGCAGGGCCACACTGAAGCTTTCTTT.